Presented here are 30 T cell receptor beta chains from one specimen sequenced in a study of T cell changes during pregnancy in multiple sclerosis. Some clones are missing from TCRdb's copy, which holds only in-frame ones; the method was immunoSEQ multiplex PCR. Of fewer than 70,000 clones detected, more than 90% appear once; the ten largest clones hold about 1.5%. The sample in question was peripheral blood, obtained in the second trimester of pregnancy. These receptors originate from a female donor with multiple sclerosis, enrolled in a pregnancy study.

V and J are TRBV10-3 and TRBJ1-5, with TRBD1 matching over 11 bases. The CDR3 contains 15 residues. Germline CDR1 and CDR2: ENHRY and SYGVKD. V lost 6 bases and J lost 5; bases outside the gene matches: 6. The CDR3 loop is CAISPGQGDDQPQHF. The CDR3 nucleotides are TGTGCCATCAGCCCGGGACAGGGGGACGATCAGCCCCAGCATTTT.

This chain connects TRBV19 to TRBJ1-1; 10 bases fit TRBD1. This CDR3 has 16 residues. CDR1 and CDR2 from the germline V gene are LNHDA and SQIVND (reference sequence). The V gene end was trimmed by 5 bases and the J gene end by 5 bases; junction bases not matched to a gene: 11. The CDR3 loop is CASSLRQGALRTEAFF. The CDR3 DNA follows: TGTGCCAGTAGTCTCAGACAGGGGGCGTTGAGGACTGAAGCTTTCTTT.

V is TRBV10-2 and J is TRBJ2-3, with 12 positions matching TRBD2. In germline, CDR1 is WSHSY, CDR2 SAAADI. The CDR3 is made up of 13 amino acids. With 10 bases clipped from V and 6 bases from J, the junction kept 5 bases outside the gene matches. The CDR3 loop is CATLTSGSDTQYF. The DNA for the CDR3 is TGCGCCACCCTGACTAGCGGGAGTGATACGCAGTATTTT.

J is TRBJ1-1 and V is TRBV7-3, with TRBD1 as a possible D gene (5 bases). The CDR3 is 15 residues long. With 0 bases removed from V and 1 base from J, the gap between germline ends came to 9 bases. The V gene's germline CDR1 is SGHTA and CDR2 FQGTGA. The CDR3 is CASSLTGRGNTEAFF. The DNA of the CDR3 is TGTGCCAGCAGCTTAACTGGGAGGGGGAACACTGAAGCTTTCTTT.

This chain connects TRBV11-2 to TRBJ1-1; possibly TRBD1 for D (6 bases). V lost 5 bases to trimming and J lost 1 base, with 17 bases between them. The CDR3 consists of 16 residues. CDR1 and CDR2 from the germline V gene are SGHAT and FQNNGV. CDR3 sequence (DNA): TGTGCCAGCAGCCCAGCCCGTGGGGGGGCGAACACTGAAGCTTTCTTT. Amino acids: CASSPARGGANTEAFF.

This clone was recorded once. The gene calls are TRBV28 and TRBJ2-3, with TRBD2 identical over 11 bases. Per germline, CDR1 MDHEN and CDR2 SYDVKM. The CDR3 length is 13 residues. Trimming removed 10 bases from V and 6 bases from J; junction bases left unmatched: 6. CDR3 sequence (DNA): TGTGCCACCCATAGCGGGAGGGCCGATACGCAGTATTTT. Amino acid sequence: CATHSGRADTQYF.

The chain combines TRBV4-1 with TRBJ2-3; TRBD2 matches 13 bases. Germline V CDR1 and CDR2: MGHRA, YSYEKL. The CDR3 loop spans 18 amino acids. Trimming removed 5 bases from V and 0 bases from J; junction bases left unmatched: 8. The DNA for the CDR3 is TGCGCCAGCAGCTACGGGACTAGCGGGGTCGGAAGCACAGATACGCAGTATTTT. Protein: CASSYGTSGVGSTDTQYF.

Written as DNA, the CDR3 is TGCGCCAGCAGCCCGGGACTAGCGGCAAATGAGCAGTTCTTC. This encodes CASSPGLAANEQFF. The V gene is TRBV5-1, the J gene TRBJ2-1, with 11 nucleotides matching TRBD2. V was clipped by 4 bases and J by 7 bases; unmatched bases: 4. This CDR3 has 14 amino acids. The germline gives CDR1 SGHRS, CDR2 YFSETQ. Combining the CDR3 with reference TRBV5-1 and TRBJ2-1 gives the whole variable domain KAGVTQTPRYLIKTRGQQVTLSCSPISGHRSVSWYQQTPGQGLQFLFEYFSETQRNKGNFPGRFSGRQFSNSRSEMNVSTLELGDSALYLCASSPGLAANEQFFGPGTRLTVL.

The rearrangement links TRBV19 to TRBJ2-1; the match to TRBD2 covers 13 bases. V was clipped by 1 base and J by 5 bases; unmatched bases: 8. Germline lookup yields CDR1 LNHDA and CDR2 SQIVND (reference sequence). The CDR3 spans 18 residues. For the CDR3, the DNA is TGTGCCAGTAGTATAGGACTAGCGGGAGGTGTTAGGCACAATGAGCAGTTCTTC. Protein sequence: CASSIGLAGGVRHNEQFF.

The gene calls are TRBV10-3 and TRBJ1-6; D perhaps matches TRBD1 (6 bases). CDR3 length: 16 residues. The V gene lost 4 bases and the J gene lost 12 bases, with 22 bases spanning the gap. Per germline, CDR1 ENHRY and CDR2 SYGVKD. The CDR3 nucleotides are TGTGCCATCAGTGCGGACAGACAATCAGCCTCGGGACCCCTCCACTTT. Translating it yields CAISADRQSASGPLHF.

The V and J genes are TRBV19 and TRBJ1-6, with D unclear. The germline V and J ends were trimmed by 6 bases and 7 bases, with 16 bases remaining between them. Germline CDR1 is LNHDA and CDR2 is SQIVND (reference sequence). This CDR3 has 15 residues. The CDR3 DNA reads TGTGCCAGTAGCACGGGATTGTCCAGGAATTCACCCCTCCACTTT. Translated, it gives CASSTGLSRNSPLHF.

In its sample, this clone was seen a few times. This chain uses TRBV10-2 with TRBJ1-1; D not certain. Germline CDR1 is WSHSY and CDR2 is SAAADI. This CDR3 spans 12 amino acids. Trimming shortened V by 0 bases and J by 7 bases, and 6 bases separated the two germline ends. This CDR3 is CASSESEDEAFF. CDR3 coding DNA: TGCGCCAGCAGTGAGTCGGAGGATGAAGCTTTCTTT.

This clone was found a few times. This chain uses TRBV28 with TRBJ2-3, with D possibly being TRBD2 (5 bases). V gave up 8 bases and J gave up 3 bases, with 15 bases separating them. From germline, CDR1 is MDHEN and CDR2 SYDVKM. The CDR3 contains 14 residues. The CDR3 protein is CASRLWTGTDTQYF. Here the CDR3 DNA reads TGTGCCAGCCGATTATGGACGGGGACAGATACGCAGTATTTT. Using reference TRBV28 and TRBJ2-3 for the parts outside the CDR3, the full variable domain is DVKVTQSSRYLVKRTGEKVFLECVQDMDHENMFWYRQDPGLGLRLIYFSYDVKMKEKGDIPEGYSVSREKKERFSLILESASTNQTSMYLCASRLWTGTDTQYFGPGTRLTVL.

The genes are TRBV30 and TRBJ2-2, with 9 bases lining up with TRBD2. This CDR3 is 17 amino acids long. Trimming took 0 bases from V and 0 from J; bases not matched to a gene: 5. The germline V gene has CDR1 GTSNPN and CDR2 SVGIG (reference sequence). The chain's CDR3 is CAWSVGASGANTGELFF. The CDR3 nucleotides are TGTGCCTGGAGTGTTGGGGCTAGCGGGGCGAACACCGGGGAGCTGTTTTTT.

The CDR3, as DNA: TGTGCCAGCAGCTTGTGGAGGGGGGGAAGCAATCAGCCCCAGCATTTT. Its translation: CASSLWRGGSNQPQHF. This chain connects TRBV5-6 to TRBJ1-5, with D possibly matching TRBD1 (6 bases). The CDR3 consists of 16 residues. Germline-derived CDR1 and CDR2 are SGHDT and YYEEEE. The ends were cut back, 1 base at V and 1 base at J, with 12 bases in the middle. The full variable domain, with the rest looked up from reference TRBV5-6 and TRBJ1-5, is DAGVTQSPTHLIKTRGQQVTLRCSPKSGHDTVSWYQQALGQGPQFIFQYYEEEERQRGNFPDRFSGHQFPNYSSELNVNALLLGDSALYLCASSLWRGGSNQPQHFGDGTRLSIL.

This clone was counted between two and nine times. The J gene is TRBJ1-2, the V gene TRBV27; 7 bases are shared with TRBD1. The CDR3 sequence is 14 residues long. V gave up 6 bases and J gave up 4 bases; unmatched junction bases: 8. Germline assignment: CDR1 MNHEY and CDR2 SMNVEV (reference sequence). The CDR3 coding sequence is TGTGCCAGCAGATACTCCCGGGACAGCTATGGCTACACCTTC. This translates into CASRYSRDSYGYTF.

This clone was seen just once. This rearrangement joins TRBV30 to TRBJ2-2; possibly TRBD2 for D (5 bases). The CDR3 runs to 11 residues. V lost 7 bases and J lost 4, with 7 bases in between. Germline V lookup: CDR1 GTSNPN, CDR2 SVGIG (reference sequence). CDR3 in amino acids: CALEVTGELFF. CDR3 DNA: TGTGCCTTGGAGGTCACCGGGGAGCTGTTTTTT.

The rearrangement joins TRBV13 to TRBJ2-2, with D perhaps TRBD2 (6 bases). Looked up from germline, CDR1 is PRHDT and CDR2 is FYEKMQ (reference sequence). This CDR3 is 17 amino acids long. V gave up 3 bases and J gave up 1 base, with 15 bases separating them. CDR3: CASSFRVAAMNTGELFF. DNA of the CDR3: TGTGCCAGCAGCTTCCGAGTAGCGGCCATGAACACCGGGGAGCTGTTTTTT.

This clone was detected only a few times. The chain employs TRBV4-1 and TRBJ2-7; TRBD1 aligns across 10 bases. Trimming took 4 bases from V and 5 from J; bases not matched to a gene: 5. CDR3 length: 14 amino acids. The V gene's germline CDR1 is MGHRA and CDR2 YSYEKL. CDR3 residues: CASSPRQGANEQYF. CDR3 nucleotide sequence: TGCGCCAGCAGCCCCAGACAGGGGGCGAACGAGCAGTACTTC.

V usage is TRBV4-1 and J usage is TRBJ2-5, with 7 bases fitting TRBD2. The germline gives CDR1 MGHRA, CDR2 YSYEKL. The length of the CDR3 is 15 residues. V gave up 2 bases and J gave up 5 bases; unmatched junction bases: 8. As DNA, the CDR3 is TGCGCCAGCAGCCAACTTCGGGGGGAAGGGGAGACCCAGTACTTC. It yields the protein CASSQLRGEGETQYF.

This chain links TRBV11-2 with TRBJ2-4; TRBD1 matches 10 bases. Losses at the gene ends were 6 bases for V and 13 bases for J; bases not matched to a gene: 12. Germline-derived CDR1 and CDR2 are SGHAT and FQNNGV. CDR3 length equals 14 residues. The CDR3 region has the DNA TGTGCCAGCAGGGTGACAGGGGGCCCCGGTGGCCAGTACTTC. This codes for CASRVTGGPGGQYF.

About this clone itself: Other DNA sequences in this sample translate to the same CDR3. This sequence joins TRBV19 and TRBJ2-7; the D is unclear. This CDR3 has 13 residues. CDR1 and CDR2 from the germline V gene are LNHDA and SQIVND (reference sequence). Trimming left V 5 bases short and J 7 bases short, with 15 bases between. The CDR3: CASSSQHTEEQYF. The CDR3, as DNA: TGTGCCAGTAGTTCTCAGCATACGGAGGAGCAGTACTTC.

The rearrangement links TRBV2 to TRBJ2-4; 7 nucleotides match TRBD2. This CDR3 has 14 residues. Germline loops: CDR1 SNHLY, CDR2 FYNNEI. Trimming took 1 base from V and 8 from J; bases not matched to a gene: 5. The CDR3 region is CASSEVGRSDIQYF. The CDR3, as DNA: TGTGCCAGCAGTGAAGTCGGGAGGTCGGACATTCAGTACTTC.

The CDR3: CASSGVRGMDGYTF. The CDR3 DNA reads TGCGCCAGCAGTGGTGTCCGGGGGATGGATGGCTACACCTTC. The rearrangement links TRBV10-2 to TRBJ1-2, with a tentative D call TRBD1 (5 bases). The CDR3 sequence is 14 residues long. The V end was cut by 4 bases, the J end by 6 bases, with 15 bases between. Germline CDR1 is WSHSY and CDR2 is SAAADI.

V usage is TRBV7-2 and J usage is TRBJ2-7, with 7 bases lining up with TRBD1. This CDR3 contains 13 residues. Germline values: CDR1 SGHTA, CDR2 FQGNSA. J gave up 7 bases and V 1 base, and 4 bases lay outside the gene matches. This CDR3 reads CASSLGQGREQYF. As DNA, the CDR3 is TGTGCCAGCAGCTTAGGACAGGGTAGAGAGCAGTACTTC.

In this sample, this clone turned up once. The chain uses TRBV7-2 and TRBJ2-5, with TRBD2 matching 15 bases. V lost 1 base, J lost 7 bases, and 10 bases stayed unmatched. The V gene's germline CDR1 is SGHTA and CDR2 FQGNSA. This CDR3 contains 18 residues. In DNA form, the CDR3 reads TGTGCCAGCAGCTTAGGGACTAGCGGGAGGGTTTATGACGGGACCCAGTACTTC. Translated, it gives CASSLGTSGRVYDGTQYF.

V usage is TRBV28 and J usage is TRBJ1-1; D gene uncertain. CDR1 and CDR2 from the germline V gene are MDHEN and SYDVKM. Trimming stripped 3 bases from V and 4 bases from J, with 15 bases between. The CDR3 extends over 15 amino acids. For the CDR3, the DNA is TGTGCCAGCAGTTTTAGACCCTCGGGGAGCACTGAAGCTTTCTTT. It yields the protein CASSFRPSGSTEAFF.

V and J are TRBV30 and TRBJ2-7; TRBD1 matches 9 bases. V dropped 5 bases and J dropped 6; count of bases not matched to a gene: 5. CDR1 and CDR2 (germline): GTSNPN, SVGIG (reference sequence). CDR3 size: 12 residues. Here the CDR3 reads CAWEGTGFEQYF. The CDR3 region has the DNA TGTGCCTGGGAGGGGACAGGGTTCGAGCAGTACTTC.

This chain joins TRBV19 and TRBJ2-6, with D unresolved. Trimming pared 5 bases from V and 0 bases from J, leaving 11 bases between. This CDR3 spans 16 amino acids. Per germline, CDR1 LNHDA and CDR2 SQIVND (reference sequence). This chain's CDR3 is CASSRGSLSGANVLTF. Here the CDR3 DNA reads TGTGCCAGTAGTCGAGGATCACTCTCTGGGGCCAACGTCCTGACTTTC.

The CDR3 sequence is CASSILGDKAANEQFF. The CDR3, as DNA: TGTGCCAGTAGTATATTAGGGGACAAGGCCGCCAATGAGCAGTTCTTC. The chain has TRBV19 and TRBJ2-1; possibly TRBD1 for D (6 bases). Germline V lookup: CDR1 LNHDA, CDR2 SQIVND (reference sequence). Trimming took 2 bases from V and 6 from J, leaving 17 bases between them. The CDR3 totals 16 residues.